This T cell receptor (beta chain) was obtained from a study of metastatic and nonmetastatic thyroid tumors. Study-wide background: For malignant and benign thyroid patients, tumor or nodule tissue and blood were the sources whose repertoires were compared.

Treatment of any kind had been given to no patient before thyroid surgery. From the PCR reads, TCRdb re-called clones with MiXCR. Of around 22,000 clones in the sample, about 40% were seen once. The ends were cut back, 4 bases at V and 4 bases at J, with 5 bases in the middle. Germline lookup yields CDR1 LGHDT and CDR2 YNNKEL (reference sequence). The CDR3 is made up of 11 amino acids. This rearrangement joins TRBV3-1 to TRBJ2-7; D gene ambiguous. The source of this sequence is a male donor with papillary thyroid cancer or a benign thyroid nodule (not recorded which). Some clones in this sample may be carry-over from other donors' samples. The sequenced material came from blood. CDR3 loop: CASSLNYEQYF. CDR3 bases: TGTGCCAGCAGCCTAAATTACGAGCAGTACTTC.